This T cell receptor (beta chain) was found in a study of blood T cell repertoires in COVID-19. Turning to the study itself: Samples representing acute and convalescent COVID-19 were sourced from the United States, Italy and Spain. Nucleic acid was either cDNA or gDNA, and it came from T cells, B-cell-depleted T cells, or PBMCs.

Original methodology: Estimates of nucleated cell counts were drawn from the amplification of reference gene primers. Profiled with immunoSEQ multiplex PCR; TCRdb holds only in-frame clones, not every one. V and J calls and clone size are given by that table; D and trimming were obtained from the DNA. The sample records 300,000 to 450,000 clones, approximately 86% being singletons. The sequencing input was peripheral blood. The receptor was derived from a human donor in a cohort sampled during active COVID-19.

CDR3 amino acids: CASSPRPRQGVNTGELFF. The CDR3 DNA sequence: TGTGCCAGCTCACCACGTCCAAGACAGGGGGTCAACACCGGGGAGCTGTTTTTT. The chain couples TRBV18 to TRBJ2-2; 9 bases are shared with TRBD1. The CDR3 length is 18 residues. The germline V gene encodes CDR1 KGHSH and CDR2 LQKENI. The junction had 8 bases not matched to a gene; V was cut back by 1 base and J by 2 bases.